Below, one T cell receptor beta chain is given with its context. The entry originates in a study of cytomegalovirus exposure and HLA in healthy donors. About the research overall: Within the Caucasian-associated ancestry cluster were roughly 81% of the approximately 400 genotyped donors.

In the PCR, 60 Vbeta and 13 Jbeta primers were used. Data came from immunoSEQ multiplex PCR; TCRdb stores just in-frame clones and leaves some out. The table lists roughly 150,000 clones, around three quarters of them singletons. The CDR3 totals 14 residues. This rearrangement joins TRBV21-1 to TRBJ2-1; the DNA was not compared with TRBD1, the D call given in the table. TRBV21-1 is shown as a pseudogene. The sequence was obtained from a man aged 50 to 60 in good health and CMV-seropositive. Specimen: PBMCs. CDR3 sequence: CASIRNDRFNEQFF. For the CDR3, the DNA is TGTGCCAGCATCCGCAACGACAGGTTCAATGAGCAGTTCTTC.